A selection of T cell receptor beta chains follows, all from one sample in a study of shared clonotypes between healthy human individuals. Only in-frame clones appear in the TCRdb table, and some are missing; sequencing was by immunoSEQ multiplex PCR. Here the sample spans roughly 2 million clones, about 95% being singletons. The sequenced material came from naive CD8+ T cells sorted from blood. These receptors all stem from a young man in good health. The CDR3 runs from the conserved cysteine through the conserved F or W. A D gene is named only where the DNA matches it firmly. Clone size is given for some rows only: seen once, a few or many times, or a class if the clone is expanded.

d_call: -
v_call: TRBV5-6
j_call: TRBJ2-3
clone_size: -
cdr3_nt: TGTGCCAGCAGCTTTTTCGCAGCGGAGGATTATTTT
cdr3_aa: CASSFFAAEDYF

d_call: -
v_call: TRBV5-1
j_call: TRBJ2-1
clone_size: -
cdr3_nt: TGCGCCAGCAGCAACACAGGTTACAATGAGCAGTTCTTC
cdr3_aa: CASSNTGYNEQFF

d_call: TRBD1
v_call: TRBV4-1
j_call: TRBJ1-4
clone_size: -
cdr3_nt: TGCGCCAGCAGCCTTCGACAGGGGGATGAAAAACTGTTTTTT
cdr3_aa: CASSLRQGDEKLFF

d_call: TRBD1
v_call: TRBV9
j_call: TRBJ2-1
clone_size: -
cdr3_nt: TGTGCCAGCAGCGTAGGAGTTCAGGGGGCAGATGAGCAGTTCTTC
cdr3_aa: CASSVGVQGADEQFF

d_call: -
v_call: TRBV4-1
j_call: TRBJ1-4
clone_size: -
cdr3_nt: TGCGCCAGCAGCCAAGATCAGGTCAGGGTCGCGGATGAAAAACTGTTTTTT
cdr3_aa: CASSQDQVRVADEKLFF

d_call: TRBD1
v_call: TRBV4-3
j_call: TRBJ1-2
clone_size: -
cdr3_nt: TGCGCCAGCAGCCAAGATATAGGGGGGACAGAGAACTATGGCTACACCTTC
cdr3_aa: CASSQDIGGTENYGYTF

d_call: -
v_call: TRBV15
j_call: TRBJ1-5
clone_size: -
cdr3_nt: TGTGCCACCAGCAGTTTGACAGTTTATAGCAATCAGCCCCAGCATTTT
cdr3_aa: CATSSLTVYSNQPQHF

d_call: TRBD2
v_call: TRBV13
j_call: TRBJ2-7
clone_size: -
cdr3_nt: TGTGCCAGCAGCCCCCATGGCCAGGGACTAGTGTCTAACGAGCAGTACTTC
cdr3_aa: CASSPHGQGLVSNEQYF

d_call: TRBD2
v_call: TRBV6-5
j_call: TRBJ2-5
clone_size: -
cdr3_nt: TGTGCCAGCAGTTCGACTCGGGAGGCAGAGACCCAGTACTTC
cdr3_aa: CASSSTREAETQYF

d_call: -
v_call: TRBV9
j_call: TRBJ1-4
clone_size: -
cdr3_nt: TGTGCCAGCAGCGTGGATGGGGGGAGTCGTGAAAAACTGTTTTTT
cdr3_aa: CASSVDGGSREKLFF

d_call: -
v_call: TRBV9
j_call: TRBJ2-7
clone_size: -
cdr3_nt: TGTGCCAGCAGCGTAGAGGAGGGGCACTCCTACGAGCAGTACTTC
cdr3_aa: CASSVEEGHSYEQYF

d_call: TRBD1
v_call: TRBV6-1
j_call: TRBJ2-7
clone_size: -
cdr3_nt: TGTGCCAGCCGGACAGGGAGCTCCTACGAGCAGTACTTC
cdr3_aa: CASRTGSSYEQYF

d_call: TRBD1
v_call: TRBV5-6
j_call: TRBJ1-2
clone_size: -
cdr3_nt: TGTGCCAGCAGCTACCAGACAGGGGACTATGGCTACACCTTC
cdr3_aa: CASSYQTGDYGYTF

d_call: -
v_call: TRBV19
j_call: TRBJ2-7
clone_size: -
cdr3_nt: TGTGCCAGTAGTATGGGACACGCCTACGAGCAGTACTTC
cdr3_aa: CASSMGHAYEQYF

d_call: TRBD2
v_call: TRBV11-2
j_call: TRBJ2-1
clone_size: -
cdr3_nt: TGTGCCAGCAGCTGGGGTGTGGGAGGGAGCGATGAGCAGTTCTTC
cdr3_aa: CASSWGVGGSDEQFF

d_call: TRBD1
v_call: TRBV7-9
j_call: TRBJ2-7
clone_size: -
cdr3_nt: TGTGCCAGCAGCTTTGGGACAGGGTCCTACGAGCAGTACTTC
cdr3_aa: CASSFGTGSYEQYF

d_call: -
v_call: TRBV19
j_call: TRBJ1-1
clone_size: -
cdr3_nt: TGTGCCAGTAGTAAAAGCCAGGGGAGGTACACTGAAGCTTTCTTT
cdr3_aa: CASSKSQGRYTEAFF

d_call: -
v_call: TRBV6-1
j_call: TRBJ1-3
clone_size: few
cdr3_nt: TGTGCCAGCTGGAACTCTGGAAACACCATATATTTT
cdr3_aa: CASWNSGNTIYF

d_call: -
v_call: TRBV28
j_call: TRBJ2-4
clone_size: -
cdr3_nt: TGTGCCAGCAGTTTCCAAGGGACTTTGAGGAACATTCAGTACTTC
cdr3_aa: CASSFQGTLRNIQYF

d_call: -
v_call: TRBV5-6
j_call: TRBJ1-6
clone_size: -
cdr3_nt: TGTGCCAGCAGCTTGGTGGGTGAGGATTCACCCCTCCACTTT
cdr3_aa: CASSLVGEDSPLHF

d_call: TRBD1
v_call: TRBV14
j_call: TRBJ2-2
clone_size: -
cdr3_nt: TGTGCCAGCAGCCAAACGGACAGGACCGGGGAGCTGTTTTTT
cdr3_aa: CASSQTDRTGELFF

d_call: TRBD2
v_call: TRBV7-6
j_call: TRBJ2-7
clone_size: -
cdr3_nt: TGTGCCAGCAGCCCACTAGCGGGGGTCTCCTACGAGCAGTACTTC
cdr3_aa: CASSPLAGVSYEQYF

d_call: -
v_call: TRBV4-1
j_call: TRBJ2-3
clone_size: -
cdr3_nt: TGCGCCAGCAGCCAACTAGGGAGCGCAGATACGCAGTATTTT
cdr3_aa: CASSQLGSADTQYF

d_call: -
v_call: TRBV6-6
j_call: TRBJ1-2
clone_size: -
cdr3_nt: TGTGCCAGCAGTTTCAGAAGCGTGGATGGCTACACCTTC
cdr3_aa: CASSFRSVDGYTF

d_call: TRBD1
v_call: TRBV27
j_call: TRBJ1-1
clone_size: -
cdr3_nt: TGTGCCAGCAGTCAGTCCGGGACAGGGGGCAACACTGAAGCTTTCTTT
cdr3_aa: CASSQSGTGGNTEAFF

d_call: -
v_call: TRBV5-1
j_call: TRBJ1-1
clone_size: -
cdr3_nt: TGCGCCAGCAGCTTGGCGCAGCCGAACACTGAAGCTTTCTTT
cdr3_aa: CASSLAQPNTEAFF

d_call: TRBD2
v_call: TRBV6-5
j_call: TRBJ2-1
clone_size: -
cdr3_nt: TGTGCCAGCAGTTACTCGGGACTAGCGCTGTGGGATGAGCAGTTCTTC
cdr3_aa: CASSYSGLALWDEQFF

d_call: TRBD1
v_call: TRBV13
j_call: TRBJ2-5
clone_size: -
cdr3_nt: TGTGCCAGCAGCTTAGGGGACAGGGGGGAAGAGACCCAGTACTTC
cdr3_aa: CASSLGDRGEETQYF

d_call: -
v_call: TRBV5-6
j_call: TRBJ2-7
clone_size: once
cdr3_nt: TGTGCCAGCAGCTCTTTGACAGGCTCCTACGAGCAGTACTTC
cdr3_aa: CASSSLTGSYEQYF

d_call: TRBD2
v_call: TRBV5-6
j_call: TRBJ2-1
clone_size: -
cdr3_nt: TGTGCCAGCAGCTCGGGACTAGCGGGAGGGCACTATGAGCAGTTCTTC
cdr3_aa: CASSSGLAGGHYEQFF

d_call: -
v_call: TRBV11-2
j_call: TRBJ1-1
clone_size: -
cdr3_nt: TGTGCCAGCAGCCAGGGAAGGCTAGGGGACACTGAAGCTTTCTTT
cdr3_aa: CASSQGRLGDTEAFF

d_call: TRBD1
v_call: TRBV6-5
j_call: TRBJ1-1
clone_size: -
cdr3_nt: TGTGCCAGCAGTTACGGTGCAGGGGGAACAACTGAAGCTTTCTTT
cdr3_aa: CASSYGAGGTTEAFF

d_call: TRBD1
v_call: TRBV4-2
j_call: TRBJ2-7
clone_size: -
cdr3_nt: TGTGCCAGCAGCCAAGAAGTACAGGGGGCAGGTGAGCAGTACTTC
cdr3_aa: CASSQEVQGAGEQYF

d_call: TRBD2
v_call: TRBV11-2
j_call: TRBJ2-7
clone_size: -
cdr3_nt: TGTGCCAGCAGCTACGAGCCGACTAGCGGGGGATACGAGCAGTACTTC
cdr3_aa: CASSYEPTSGGYEQYF

d_call: -
v_call: TRBV7-3
j_call: TRBJ2-7
clone_size: -
cdr3_nt: TGTGCCAGCAGCTTAGGGCAGGGCGGCTACGAGCAGTACTTC
cdr3_aa: CASSLGQGGYEQYF

d_call: -
v_call: TRBV5-5
j_call: TRBJ1-3
clone_size: -
cdr3_nt: TGTGCCAGCAGCTTGGGGAGAGACTGGCTTGGAAACACCATATATTTT
cdr3_aa: CASSLGRDWLGNTIYF

d_call: TRBD1
v_call: TRBV11-3
j_call: TRBJ1-1
clone_size: -
cdr3_nt: TGTGCCAGCAGCGCCGGGACAGGGGGTTTGGACACTGAAGCTTTCTTT
cdr3_aa: CASSAGTGGLDTEAFF

d_call: -
v_call: TRBV27
j_call: TRBJ1-2
clone_size: -
cdr3_nt: TGTGCCAGCAGTCTTATTGGGTACTCAGACCGAGGCTACACCTTC
cdr3_aa: CASSLIGYSDRGYTF

d_call: TRBD1
v_call: TRBV11-2
j_call: TRBJ2-7
clone_size: -
cdr3_nt: TGTGCCAGCAGCTTAAGCCCCGGGACAGGGTCCAACGAGCAGTACTTC
cdr3_aa: CASSLSPGTGSNEQYF

d_call: -
v_call: TRBV6-5
j_call: TRBJ1-1
clone_size: -
cdr3_nt: TGTGCCAGCAGTTCGCGTTTATTGAACACTGAAGCTTTCTTT
cdr3_aa: CASSSRLLNTEAFF

d_call: -
v_call: TRBV5-6
j_call: TRBJ1-2
clone_size: -
cdr3_nt: TGTGCCAGCAGCCTTAGGGAGTTTTCTATGGCTGGCACCTTC
cdr3_aa: CASSLREFSMAGTF

d_call: -
v_call: TRBV15
j_call: TRBJ2-7
clone_size: -
cdr3_nt: TGTGCCACCAGCAGCTCAACTGGATTCTACGAGCAGTACTTC
cdr3_aa: CATSSSTGFYEQYF

d_call: TRBD1
v_call: TRBV30
j_call: TRBJ1-2
clone_size: -
cdr3_nt: TGTGCCGGATGGGGACAGGGGAATTATGGCTACACCTTC
cdr3_aa: CAGWGQGNYGYTF

d_call: TRBD1
v_call: TRBV7-9
j_call: TRBJ1-2
clone_size: -
cdr3_nt: TGTGCCAGCAGCTCCACAGGGGGCGACTATGGCTACACCTTC
cdr3_aa: CASSSTGGDYGYTF

d_call: -
v_call: TRBV5-1
j_call: TRBJ1-4
clone_size: -
cdr3_nt: TGCGCCAGCAGCTTAGGACCGACTAATGAAAAACTGTTTTTT
cdr3_aa: CASSLGPTNEKLFF

d_call: -
v_call: TRBV30
j_call: TRBJ2-1
clone_size: -
cdr3_nt: TGTGCCTGGACGGTAGCGGCCAATGAGCAGTTCTTC
cdr3_aa: CAWTVAANEQFF

d_call: -
v_call: TRBV7-2
j_call: TRBJ2-7
clone_size: -
cdr3_nt: TGTGCCAGCAGCTTGGGGGGACGGTCGTTCTACGAGCAGTACTTC
cdr3_aa: CASSLGGRSFYEQYF

d_call: TRBD1
v_call: TRBV7-9
j_call: TRBJ1-2
clone_size: once
cdr3_nt: TGTGCCAGCAGCGCGAACACAGGGGATATTGGCTACACCTTC
cdr3_aa: CASSANTGDIGYTF

d_call: TRBD1
v_call: TRBV6-5
j_call: TRBJ2-1
clone_size: -
cdr3_nt: TGTGCCAGCAGCTTTACAGGGGACCCTAACAATGAGCAGTTCTTC
cdr3_aa: CASSFTGDPNNEQFF